This T cell receptor (beta chain) stems from a study of blood T cell repertoires in COVID-19. In the study overall: Researchers got acute and convalescent COVID-19 samples from the United States, Italy and Spain. PBMCs, B-cell-depleted T cells, or T cells were the source of the cDNA or gDNA that made up the material.

This clone occurred a few times. Germline assignment: CDR1 MNHNS and CDR2 SASEGT. This CDR3 spans 16 amino acids. V lost 0 bases and J lost 4, with 12 bases in between. Original methodology: The authors estimated nucleated cell counts from reference gene primer amplification. The table came from immunoSEQ multiplex PCR; TCRdb's copy has only in-frame clones and leaves some out. For V, J and clone size, that table is used; D and trimming come from the DNA. The sample comprises 100,000 to 150,000 clones, around three quarters of which are singletons, and about 40% rests with the top ten. V is TRBV6-1 and J is TRBJ1-4; possible D gene TRBD1, 6 bases. The sequenced sample consisted of peripheral blood. The source is a middle-aged man with active or convalescent COVID-19. The CDR3 reads CASSEATRQVNEKLFF. DNA of the CDR3: TGTGCCAGCAGTGAAGCGACGCGACAGGTTAATGAAAAACTGTTTTTT.